Sequencing of this T cell receptor beta chain was carried out in a study of naive and memory T cell subsets. General study results and limits: More TCRs at tuberculin sites were read as hypersensitivity T cell infiltration.

In the case of this clonotype: Its antigen remains unidentified.

Treatment: skin biopsy from PPD injection site in Mantoux-positive individual. An oligonucleotide containing a UMI was ligated to the 3' end of TCR cDNA. Trimming shortened V by 10 bases and J by 13 bases, and 23 bases separated the two germline ends. There are 13 residues in the CDR3. The germline gives CDR1 LNHDA, CDR2 SQIVND (reference sequence). Amplification of ligated cDNA took four PCR rounds with SP2 and nested alpha and beta constant primers. MiXCR, run by TCRdb on the UMI-ligation and nested PCR reads, gives a single entry per CDR3 protein. Here the sample spans around 31,000 distinct CDR3 sequences, under 8.5% being singletons.

The rearrangement links TRBV19 to TRBJ1-5, with D unresolved. This TCR derives from an adult in good health. Source: skin, taken from a tuberculin skin test site. This CDR3 is CATGELISPLQHF. CDR3 coding DNA: TGTGCCACCGGGGAGTTAATATCCCCACTACAGCATTTT.